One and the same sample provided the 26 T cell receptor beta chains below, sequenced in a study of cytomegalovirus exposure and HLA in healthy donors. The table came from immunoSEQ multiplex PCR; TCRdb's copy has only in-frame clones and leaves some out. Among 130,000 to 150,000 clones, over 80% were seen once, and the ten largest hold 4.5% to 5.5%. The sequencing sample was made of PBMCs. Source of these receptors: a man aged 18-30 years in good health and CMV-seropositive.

CDR3: CASSLWTGDYGYTF. CDR3 sequence (DNA): TGCGCCAGCAGCTTGTGGACAGGGGACTATGGCTACACCTTC. The gene calls are TRBV5-1 and TRBJ1-2; TRBD1 matches 9 bases. CDR1 is SGHRS and CDR2 is YFSETQ in the germline V gene. Trimming removed 1 base from V and 3 bases from J; junction bases left unmatched: 1. The CDR3 extends over 14 amino acids. Full variable domain (outside the CDR3, taken from reference TRBV5-1 and TRBJ1-2): KAGVTQTPRYLIKTRGQQVTLSCSPISGHRSVSWYQQTPGQGLQFLFEYFSETQRNKGNFPGRFSGRQFSNSRSEMNVSTLELGDSALYLCASSLWTGDYGYTFGSGTRLTVV.

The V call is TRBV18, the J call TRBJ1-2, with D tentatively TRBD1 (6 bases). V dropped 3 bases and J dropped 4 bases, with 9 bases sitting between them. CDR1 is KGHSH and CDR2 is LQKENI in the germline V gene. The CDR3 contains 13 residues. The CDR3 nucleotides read TGTGCCAGCTCACCTGGGGGCTCCTATGGCTACACCTTC. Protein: CASSPGGSYGYTF.

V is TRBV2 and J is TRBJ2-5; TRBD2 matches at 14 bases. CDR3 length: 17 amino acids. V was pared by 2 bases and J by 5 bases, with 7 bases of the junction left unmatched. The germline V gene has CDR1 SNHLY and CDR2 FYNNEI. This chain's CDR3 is CASSERTSGGLRETQYF. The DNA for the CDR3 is TGTGCCAGCAGTGAACGGACTAGCGGGGGGCTGCGGGAGACCCAGTACTTC.

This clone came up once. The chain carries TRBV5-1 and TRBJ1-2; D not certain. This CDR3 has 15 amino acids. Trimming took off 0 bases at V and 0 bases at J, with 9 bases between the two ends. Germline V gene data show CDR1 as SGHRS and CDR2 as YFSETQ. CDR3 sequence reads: CASSLVPGSNYGYTF. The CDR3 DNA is TGCGCCAGCAGCTTGGTCCCAGGTTCTAACTATGGCTACACCTTC.

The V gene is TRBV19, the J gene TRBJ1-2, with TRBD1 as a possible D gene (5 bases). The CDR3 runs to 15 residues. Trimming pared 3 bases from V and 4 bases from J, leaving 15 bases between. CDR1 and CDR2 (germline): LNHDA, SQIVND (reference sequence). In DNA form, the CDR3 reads TGTGCCAGTAGTATGACAGAAGTGGAGCTCTATGGCTACACCTTC. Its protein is CASSMTEVELYGYTF.

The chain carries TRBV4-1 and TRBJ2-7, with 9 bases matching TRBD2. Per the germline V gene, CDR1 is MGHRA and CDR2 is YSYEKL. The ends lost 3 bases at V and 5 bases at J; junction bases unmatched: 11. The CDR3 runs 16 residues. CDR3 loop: CASSQRREGIMNEQYF. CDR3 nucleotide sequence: TGCGCCAGCAGCCAGCGGCGGGAGGGAATCATGAACGAGCAGTACTTC.

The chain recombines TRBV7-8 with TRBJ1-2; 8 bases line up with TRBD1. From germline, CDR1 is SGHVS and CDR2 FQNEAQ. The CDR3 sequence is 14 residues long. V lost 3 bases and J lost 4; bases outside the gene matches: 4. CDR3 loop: CASSFGTGGYGYTF. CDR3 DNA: TGTGCCAGCAGCTTCGGGACAGGAGGCTATGGCTACACCTTC.

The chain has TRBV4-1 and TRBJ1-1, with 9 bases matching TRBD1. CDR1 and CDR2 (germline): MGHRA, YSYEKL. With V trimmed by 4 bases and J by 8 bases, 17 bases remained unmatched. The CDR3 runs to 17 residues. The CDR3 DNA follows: TGCGCCAGCAGCCCTACCAAGGGGTTTATGGGGACAGGGGAAGCTTTCTTT. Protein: CASSPTKGFMGTGEAFF.

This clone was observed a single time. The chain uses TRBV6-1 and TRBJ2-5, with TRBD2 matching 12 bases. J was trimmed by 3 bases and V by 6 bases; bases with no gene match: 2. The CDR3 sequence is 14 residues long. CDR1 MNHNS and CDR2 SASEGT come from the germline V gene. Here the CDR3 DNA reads TGTGCCAGCAGGAGACTAGCGGGAGAAGAGACCCAGTACTTC. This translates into CASRRLAGEETQYF.

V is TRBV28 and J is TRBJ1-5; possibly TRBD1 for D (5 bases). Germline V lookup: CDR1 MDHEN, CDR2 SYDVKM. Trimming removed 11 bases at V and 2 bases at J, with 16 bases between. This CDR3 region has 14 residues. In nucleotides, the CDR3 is TGTGCCTGCCAAGACGGGGGTGGCAATCAGCCCCAGCATTTT. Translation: CACQDGGGNQPQHF.

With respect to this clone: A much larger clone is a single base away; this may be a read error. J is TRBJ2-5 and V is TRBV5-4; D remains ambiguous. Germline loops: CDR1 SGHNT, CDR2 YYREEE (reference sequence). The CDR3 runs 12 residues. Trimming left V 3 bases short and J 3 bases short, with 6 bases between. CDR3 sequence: CASSSREETQYF. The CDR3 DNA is TGTGCCAGCAGCTCCCGGGAAGAGACCCAGTACTTC.

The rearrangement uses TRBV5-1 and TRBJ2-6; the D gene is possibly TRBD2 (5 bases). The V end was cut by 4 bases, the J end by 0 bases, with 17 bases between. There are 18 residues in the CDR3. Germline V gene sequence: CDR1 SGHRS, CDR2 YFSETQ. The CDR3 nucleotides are TGCGCCAGCAGCCTTTCGGGGAGTGCCCTCTCTGGGGCCAACGTCCTGACTTTC. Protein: CASSLSGSALSGANVLTF.

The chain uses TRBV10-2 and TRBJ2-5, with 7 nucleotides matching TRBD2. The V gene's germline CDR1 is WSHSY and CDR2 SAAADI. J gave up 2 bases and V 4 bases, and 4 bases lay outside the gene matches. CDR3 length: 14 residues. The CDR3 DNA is TGCGCCAGCAGTGGGCCTAGCGGACAAGAGACCCAGTACTTC. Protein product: CASSGPSGQETQYF.

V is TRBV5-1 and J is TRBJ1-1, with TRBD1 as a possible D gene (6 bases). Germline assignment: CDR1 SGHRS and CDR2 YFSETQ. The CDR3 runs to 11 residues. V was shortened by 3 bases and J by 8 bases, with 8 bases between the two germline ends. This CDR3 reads CASSSGQEAFF. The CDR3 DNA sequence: TGCGCCAGCAGCTCTGGACAGGAAGCTTTCTTT.

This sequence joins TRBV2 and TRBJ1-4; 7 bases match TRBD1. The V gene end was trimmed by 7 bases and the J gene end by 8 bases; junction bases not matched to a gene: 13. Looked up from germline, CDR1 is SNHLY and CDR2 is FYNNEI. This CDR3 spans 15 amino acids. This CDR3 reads CASKLQGLEKEKLFF. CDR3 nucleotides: TGTGCCAGCAAATTACAGGGGTTGGAGAAAGAAAAACTGTTTTTT.

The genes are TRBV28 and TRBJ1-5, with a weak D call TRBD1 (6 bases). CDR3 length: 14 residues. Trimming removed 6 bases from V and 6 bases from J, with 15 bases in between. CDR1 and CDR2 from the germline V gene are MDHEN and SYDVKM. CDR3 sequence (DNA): TGTGCCAGCAGCCGGACTGGGGGGGCTCAGCCCCAGCATTTT. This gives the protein CASSRTGGAQPQHF.

This chain's CDR3 is CASSEGTRGLLGEQFF. The CDR3 bases are TGTGCCAGCAGTGAAGGTACCAGGGGGCTTCTGGGTGAGCAGTTCTTC. The chain has TRBV25-1 and TRBJ2-1, with 8 positions matching TRBD1. This CDR3 spans 16 amino acids. V shed 2 bases, J shed 9 bases, and the junction held 12 bases outside the gene matches. Germline assignment: CDR1 MGHDK and CDR2 SYGVNS.

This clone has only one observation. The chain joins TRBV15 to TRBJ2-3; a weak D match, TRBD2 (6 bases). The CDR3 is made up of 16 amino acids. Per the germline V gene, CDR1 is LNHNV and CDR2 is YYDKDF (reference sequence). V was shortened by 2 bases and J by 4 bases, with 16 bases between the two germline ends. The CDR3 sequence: CATSRLPGRGPDTQYF. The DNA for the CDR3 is TGTGCCACCAGCAGACTCCCAGGGCGGGGTCCAGATACGCAGTATTTT.

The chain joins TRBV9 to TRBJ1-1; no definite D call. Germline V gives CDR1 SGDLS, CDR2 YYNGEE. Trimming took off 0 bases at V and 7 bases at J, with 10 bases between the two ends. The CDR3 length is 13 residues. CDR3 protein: CASSVGLADEAFF. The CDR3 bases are TGTGCCAGCAGCGTAGGTTTGGCGGATGAAGCTTTCTTT.

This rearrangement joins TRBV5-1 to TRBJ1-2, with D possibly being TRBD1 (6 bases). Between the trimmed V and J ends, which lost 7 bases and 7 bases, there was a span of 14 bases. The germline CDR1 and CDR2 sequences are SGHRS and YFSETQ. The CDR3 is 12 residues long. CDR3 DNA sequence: TGCGCCAGCCATCCGGGACAACGTGGCTACACCTTC. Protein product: CASHPGQRGYTF.

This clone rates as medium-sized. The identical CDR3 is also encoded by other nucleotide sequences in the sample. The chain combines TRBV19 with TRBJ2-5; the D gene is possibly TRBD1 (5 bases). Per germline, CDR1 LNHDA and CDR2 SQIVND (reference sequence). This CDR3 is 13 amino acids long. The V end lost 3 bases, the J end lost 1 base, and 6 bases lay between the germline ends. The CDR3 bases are TGTGCCAGTAGTATCGACAGCCAAGAGACCCAGTACTTC. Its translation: CASSIDSQETQYF.

Written as DNA, the CDR3 is TGTGCCAGCAGTTTACTAGCGGGGGGTGCCTACGAGCAGTACTTC. Protein product: CASSLLAGGAYEQYF. The chain links TRBV28 to TRBJ2-7; TRBD2 matches at 11 bases. The CDR3 spans 15 residues. With 2 bases clipped from V and 2 bases from J, the junction kept 2 bases outside the gene matches. Germline loops: CDR1 MDHEN, CDR2 SYDVKM. The full variable domain, in which reference TRBV28 and TRBJ2-7 provide the parts outside the CDR3, is DVKVTQSSRYLVKRTGEKVFLECVQDMDHENMFWYRQDPGLGLRLIYFSYDVKMKEKGDIPEGYSVSREKKERFSLILESASTNQTSMYLCASSLLAGGAYEQYFGPGTRLTVT.

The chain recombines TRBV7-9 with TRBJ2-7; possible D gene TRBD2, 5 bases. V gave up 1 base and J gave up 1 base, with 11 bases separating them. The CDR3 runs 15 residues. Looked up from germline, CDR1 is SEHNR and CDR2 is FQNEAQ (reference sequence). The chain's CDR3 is CASSLVTGNSYEQYF. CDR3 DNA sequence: TGTGCCAGCAGCTTAGTTACGGGGAATTCCTACGAGCAGTACTTC.

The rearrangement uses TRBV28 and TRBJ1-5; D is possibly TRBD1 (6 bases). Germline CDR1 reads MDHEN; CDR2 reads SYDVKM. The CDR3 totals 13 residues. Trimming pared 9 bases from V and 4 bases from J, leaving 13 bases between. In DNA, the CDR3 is TGTGCCAGTACCGTAGACAGGAATCAGCCCCAGCATTTT. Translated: CASTVDRNQPQHF.

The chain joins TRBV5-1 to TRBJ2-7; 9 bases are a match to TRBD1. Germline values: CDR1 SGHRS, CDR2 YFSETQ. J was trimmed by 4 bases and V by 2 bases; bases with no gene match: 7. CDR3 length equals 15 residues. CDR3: CASSFGGTGIYEQYF. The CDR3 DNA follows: TGCGCCAGCAGCTTTGGCGGGACAGGGATATACGAGCAGTACTTC.

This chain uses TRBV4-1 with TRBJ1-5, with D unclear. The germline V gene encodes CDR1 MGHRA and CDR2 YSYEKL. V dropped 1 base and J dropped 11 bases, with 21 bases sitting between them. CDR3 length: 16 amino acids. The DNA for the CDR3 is TGCGCCAGCAGCCAAGTAATTTCCGTGACGCGGTCAGCCCAGCATTTT. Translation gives CASSQVISVTRSAQHF.